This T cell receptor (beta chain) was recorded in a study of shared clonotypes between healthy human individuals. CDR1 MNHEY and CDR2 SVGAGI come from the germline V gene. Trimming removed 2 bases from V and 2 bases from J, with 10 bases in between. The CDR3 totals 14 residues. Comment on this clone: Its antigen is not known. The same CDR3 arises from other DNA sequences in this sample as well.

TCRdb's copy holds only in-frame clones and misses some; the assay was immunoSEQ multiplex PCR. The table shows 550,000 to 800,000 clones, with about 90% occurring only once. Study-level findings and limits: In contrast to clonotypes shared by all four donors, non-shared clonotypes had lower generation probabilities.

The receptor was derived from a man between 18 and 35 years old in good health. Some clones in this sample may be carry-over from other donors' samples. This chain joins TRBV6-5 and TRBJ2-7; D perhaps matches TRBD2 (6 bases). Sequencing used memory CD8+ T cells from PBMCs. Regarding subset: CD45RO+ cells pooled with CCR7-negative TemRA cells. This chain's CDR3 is CASSYGSGAYEQYF. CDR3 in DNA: TGTGCCAGCAGTTACGGTTCGGGGGCCTACGAGCAGTACTTC.